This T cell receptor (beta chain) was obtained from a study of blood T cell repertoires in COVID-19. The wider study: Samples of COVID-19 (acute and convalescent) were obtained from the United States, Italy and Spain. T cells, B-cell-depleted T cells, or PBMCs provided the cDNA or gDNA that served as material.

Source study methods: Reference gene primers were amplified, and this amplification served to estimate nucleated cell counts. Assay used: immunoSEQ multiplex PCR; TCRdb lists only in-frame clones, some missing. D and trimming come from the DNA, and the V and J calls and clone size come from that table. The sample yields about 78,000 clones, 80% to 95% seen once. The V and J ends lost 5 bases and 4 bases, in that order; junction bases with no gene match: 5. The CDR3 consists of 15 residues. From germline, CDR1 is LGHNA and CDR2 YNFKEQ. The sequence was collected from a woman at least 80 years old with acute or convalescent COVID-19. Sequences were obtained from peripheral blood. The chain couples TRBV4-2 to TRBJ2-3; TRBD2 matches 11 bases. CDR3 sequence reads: CASSVSGGAADTQYF. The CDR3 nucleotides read TGTGCCAGCAGCGTTAGCGGGGGGGCCGCAGATACGCAGTATTTT.